This entry features one TCR beta chain sequence. This clonotype was picked up many times. Its antigen is unknown. The record has no base qualities; no much larger clone is one base away. Spanning cysteine to phenylalanine, the CDR3 consists of 15 amino acids. The entry retains the CDR3 DNA only, 45 bases that are in frame from base 1. CDR1 and CDR2 were assigned from the germline V gene as MNHNS and SASEGT. V loses 3 bases of germline sequence and J loses 8 bases, and the interval between the two ends is 17 bases. The TCR beta CDR3 regions were amplified from RNA transcripts. The first round of RT-PCR for the TCR CDR3 was performed with the HTBI primer set and the Qiagen OneStep RT-PCR kit. A second multiplex PCR round built the libraries, followed by size selection and purification. Paired-end sequencing of the libraries was performed with 100 bp reads on an Illumina HiSeq2000. For the original study's pipeline: SOAPnuke was used to process the raw data, throwing out any read that contained adapters or uncalled bases, had a mean Phred below 15, or lacked an exact constant-primer or identifier match. High-quality paired reads were merged using COPE v1.2.5, and each unique nucleotide sequence was defined as a clonotype. MiTCR v1.1 was used to align clonotypes to the IMGT TRBV, TRBD and TRBJ reference segments. Analysis was restricted to V-J combinations with a frequency above 0.0001, which covered about 99% of repertoires. A TCS score was defined as the ratio between F50 (clonal expansion) and ExV (chaos), using BLOSUM62-based TCRdist between CDR3 peptides within each V-J. Welch's t-statistics and random forest reduced roughly 500 V-J features to 10 to 15, which were used in a naive Bayes classifier (R e1071). TCRdb took the public reads, trimmed them with fastp at Q25, ran MiXCR for clone calling and kept in-frame beta chains. Each entry is one CDR3 protein sequence, shown with its most common DNA and genes. TCRdb, rather than the study authors, made the V and J calls. The sample table lists fewer than 750,000 distinct CDR3 sequences, about 15% of them with a count of one. The ten top clones hold approximately 12% of the sample.

Ophthalmopathy patients had moderately to severely active disease, Clinical Activity Score of at least 3, NOSPECS grade of at least 4, and duration under 3 months. Exclusion was applied to patients with uncontrolled infections, other autoimmune diseases, pregnancy or lactation. Diagnoses were established on the basis of clinical symptoms, serum thyroxine and TRAb, thyroid ultrasound, and orbital computed tomography. Ficoll-Paque density gradient centrifugation was used to isolate PBMCs from about 9.4 ml of fresh peripheral blood. Total RNA was extracted using Trizol reagent, and RNA quality was assessed on an Agilent 2100 Bioanalyzer. The data were taken from a study of T cells in Graves' hyperthyroidism and ophthalmopathy (dated by TCRdb to about 2019). General notes on the study: Peripheral blood samples were taken at initial diagnosis, before any treatment was given. TCR Vbeta CDR3 sequencing of 130 to 150 peripheral blood samples (43 ophthalmopathy, over 70 hyperthyroidism and roughly 17 progressor patients) is reported in the paper. Whether ophthalmopathy could be predicted prospectively was tested in an independent validation cohort made up of under 20 hyperthyroidism patients plus 17 patients who later progressed to ophthalmopathy. The 90 to 100 discovery patients were randomly divided into training and test sets at a 7:3 ratio. In six Graves' hyperthyroidism patients, the study also compared T-cell repertoires from thyroid tissue with T-cell repertoires from blood. Following sampling, methimazole starting at 30 mg daily was given to hyperthyroidism patients, and high-dose intravenous methylprednisolone was given to ophthalmopathy patients. TCR V-J signatures able to tell the groups apart were searched for in a discovery cohort of 100 or so patients, of whom approximately 40 had Graves' ophthalmopathy and roughly 58 had stable Graves' hyperthyroidism. Here is what the overall study found, with its caveats: In cross-validation, a model built on a 13 V-J signature told ophthalmopathy apart from stable hyperthyroidism with 87.88% sensitivity and about 81% specificity, and in testing the same model reached 80%/75%. No statistical method was used to fix the sample size in advance, and group allocation was not hidden from the investigators. Most expanded thyroid clonotypes (frequency above 0.001) were also found in blood, which suggests that blood repertoires may mirror thyroid immune responses. In validation, progression to ophthalmopathy was predicted by the model with roughly 69% sensitivity and approximately 78% specificity, a median of approximately 6.5 months before onset.

The receptor was isolated from a woman between 50 and 59 years old with Graves' ophthalmopathy. The sequenced sample was blood. In this chain, TRBV6-1 is recombined with TRBJ2-1, and the D gene may be TRBD2, 6 bases matching. The DNA sequence reads TGTGCCAGCAGTGACCGGGCCCGGAGGGACGATGAGCAGTTCTTC. Its protein is CASSDRARRDDEQFF.